This TCR beta chain comes out of a study of chemoradiotherapy in HPV16-positive cancers. Study-level findings and limits: The functional HPV-specific definition rests on just a couple of HPV16-positive patients. Candidate HPV-specific clones and E7-related TCR motifs grew in tumor during treatment.

CDR1 and CDR2 from the germline V gene are MRHNA and SNTAGT. There are 16 residues in the CDR3. With V trimmed by 0 bases and J by 8 bases, 5 bases remained unmatched. A note on this clone: The antigen is undetermined.

Some clones are missing from TCRdb's copy, which holds only in-frame ones; the method was immunoSEQ multiplex PCR. The sample has 650 to 950 clones, more than 70% seen once; the top ten hold about 10%. This receptor was taken from a human donor with HPV-associated anogenital cancer. This chain links TRBV6-4 with TRBJ2-1, with TRBD2 identical over 12 bases. The specimen was tumor tissue, collected from a patient who underwent chemoradiotherapy. CDR3 protein: CASSDSSSGGADEQFF. CDR3 DNA sequence: TGTGCCAGCAGTGACTCCTCTAGCGGGGGGGCCGATGAGCAGTTCTTC.